Listed below are T cell receptor beta chains from one sample, sequenced in a study of beta chain features in type 1 diabetes. Measured with immunoSEQ multiplex PCR; TCRdb has only the in-frame clones, and not every one. The sample consists of around 260,000 clones, roughly 20% of them appearing once. Specimen: naive CD4+ T cells from blood. The receptors originated from a woman between 35 and 50 years old with type 1 diabetes. Both conserved end residues are trimmed from each CDR3. Size values are once, few and many counts, or a class for expanded clones, and some rows have none.

j_gene: TRBJ1-1
abundance: few
v_gene: TRBV18
CDR3aa: ASSPLGGTDEAF

j_gene: TRBJ2-2
abundance: NA
v_gene: TRBV2
CDR3aa: ASRLQDPGELF

j_gene: TRBJ2-3
abundance: NA
v_gene: TRBV20-1
CDR3aa: SAGEGQTQY

j_gene: TRBJ2-4
abundance: NA
v_gene: TRBV6-5
CDR3aa: ASSYEGGSAKNIQY

j_gene: TRBJ1-5
abundance: NA
v_gene: TRBV4-3
CDR3aa: ASSQDQGWGQPQH

j_gene: TRBJ2-1
abundance: few
v_gene: TRBV11-2
CDR3aa: ASSTGGEQF

j_gene: TRBJ2-5
abundance: few
v_gene: TRBV29-1
CDR3aa: SVDLLRDQETQY

j_gene: TRBJ1-4
abundance: few
v_gene: TRBV29-1
CDR3aa: SVPEGATNEKLF

j_gene: TRBJ1-1
abundance: few
v_gene: TRBV5-1
CDR3aa: ASSLRGGTEAF

j_gene: TRBJ2-7
abundance: few
v_gene: TRBV15
CDR3aa: ATSPRDTSYEQY

j_gene: TRBJ1-1
abundance: NA
v_gene: TRBV28
CDR3aa: ASTSPAGAAEAF

j_gene: TRBJ1-5
abundance: NA
v_gene: TRBV2
CDR3aa: ASRPREGEQPQH

j_gene: TRBJ1-1
abundance: NA
v_gene: TRBV28
CDR3aa: ATRQGHTEAF

j_gene: TRBJ1-6
abundance: NA
v_gene: TRBV7-2
CDR3aa: ASSPGLLWSNSPLH

j_gene: TRBJ1-4
abundance: NA
v_gene: TRBV30
CDR3aa: AWRGGGRVNEKLF

j_gene: TRBJ1-2
abundance: few
v_gene: TRBV7-9
CDR3aa: ASSLDTGGTVT

j_gene: TRBJ1-5
abundance: NA
v_gene: TRBV16
CDR3aa: ASSQSDLGSQPQH

j_gene: TRBJ2-2
abundance: few
v_gene: TRBV19
CDR3aa: ASSIWGRPNTGELF

j_gene: TRBJ2-7
abundance: NA
v_gene: TRBV2
CDR3aa: ASSDAGASSYEQY

j_gene: TRBJ1-2
abundance: few
v_gene: TRBV4-1
CDR3aa: ASSHGTASYGYT

j_gene: TRBJ2-7
abundance: few
v_gene: TRBV9
CDR3aa: ASSSRLAGDEQY

j_gene: TRBJ1-6
abundance: few
v_gene: TRBV4-3
CDR3aa: ASSQDNTPLH

j_gene: TRBJ2-1
abundance: NA
v_gene: TRBV6-4
CDR3aa: ASSVGGSYNEQF